The clone carrying this T cell receptor beta chain was recorded a few times. What it binds is not known. Every sample gave at least 5 micrograms of total RNA when it was extracted. A J-beta primer mix and a sample-barcoded 5' primer were used in a second PCR of about 7 to 11 cycles. TCRdb independently ran MiXCR on the 5' RACE reads; one entry per CDR3 protein. The sample has roughly 1.7 million distinct CDR3 sequences, roughly 32% seen once. These data originate in a study of blood T cells in healthy people across ages. Findings and caveats of the study: Both higher diversity and more naive CD4+ cells marked long-lived donors when set against aged donors.

The sample taken for sequencing was blood. The clonotype was recovered from a woman aged 25 to 45 in good health.

The DNA of the CDR3 is TGTGCCAGCAGTTTATACGGTCTACTAAGATCCAATGAGCAGTTCTTC. It specifies CASSLYGLLRSNEQFF. The chain has TRBV27 and TRBJ2-1; D remains unclear. The CDR3 is made up of 16 amino acids. Trimming cost V 1 base and J 6 bases, with 16 bases left between them. Germline V gene data show CDR1 as MNHEY and CDR2 as SMNVEV (reference sequence).